One and the same sample provided the 27 T cell receptor beta chains below, sequenced in a study of blood T cell repertoires in COVID-19. Only in-frame clones appear in the TCRdb table, and some are missing; sequencing was by immunoSEQ multiplex PCR. Among around 150,000 clones listed, 76% were seen once. The source material was peripheral blood. Source of these receptors: an elderly woman with acute or convalescent COVID-19.

V and J are TRBV9 and TRBJ1-1; D remains unclear. The CDR3 length is 15 residues. Germline assignment: CDR1 SGDLS and CDR2 YYNGEE. Trimming left V 2 bases short and J 1 base short, with 12 bases between. The CDR3 sequence is CASSVLPRQNTEAFF. The DNA for the CDR3 is TGTGCCAGCAGCGTCCTCCCCCGACAGAACACTGAAGCTTTCTTT.

This chain joins TRBV3-1 (or the pseudogene TRBV3-2) and TRBJ1-6; D might be TRBD1 (5 bases). The V and J ends lost 5 bases and 7 bases respectively, with 12 bases between them. Per germline, CDR1 LGHDT and CDR2 YNNKEL (reference sequence). The CDR3 sequence is 14 residues long. CDR3: CASSNGHGNSPLHF. DNA for the CDR3: TGTGCCAGCAGCAACGGACACGGGAATTCACCCCTCCACTTT.

The chain couples TRBV5-8 to TRBJ1-5, with unresolved D. Germline lookup yields CDR1 SGHTS and CDR2 YDEGEE. This CDR3 has 14 amino acids. V gave up 0 bases and J gave up 4 bases, with 8 bases separating them. DNA of the CDR3: TGTGCCAGCAGCTTGGGTCAGATAAATCAGCCCCAGCATTTT. It encodes CASSLGQINQPQHF.

This chain connects TRBV7-9 to TRBJ2-1; 11 bases line up with TRBD2. The junction had 15 bases not matched to a gene; V was cut back by 4 bases and J by 7 bases. Germline CDR1 is SEHNR and CDR2 is FQNEAQ (reference sequence). The CDR3 length is 18 residues. Here the CDR3 reads CASSSRTSGWAGGNEQFF. CDR3 DNA: TGTGCCAGCAGCTCCAGGACTAGCGGGTGGGCAGGGGGGAATGAGCAGTTCTTC.

The genes are TRBV4-2 and TRBJ1-2; 11 nucleotides match TRBD1. V gave up 3 bases and J gave up 0 bases; unmatched junction bases: 6. Looked up from germline, CDR1 is LGHNA and CDR2 is YNFKEQ. The CDR3 spans 17 residues. CDR3 amino acids: CASSQSGTGGANYGYTF. CDR3 DNA: TGTGCCAGCAGCCAGAGCGGGACAGGGGGGGCTAACTATGGCTACACCTTC.

This chain uses TRBV15 with TRBJ1-2; D gene uncertain. In germline, CDR1 is LNHNV, CDR2 YYDKDF (reference sequence). There are 14 residues in the CDR3. Trimming cost V 0 bases and J 7 bases, with 12 bases left between them. The CDR3, as DNA: TGTGCCACCAGCAGAGACGGTAGGGAGCGTGGCTACACCTTC. This translates into CATSRDGRERGYTF.

The sample holds one count of this clone. The chain uses TRBV25-1 and TRBJ2-2, with D possibly being TRBD1 (6 bases). V gave up 4 bases and J gave up 5 bases, with 14 bases separating them. Germline assignment: CDR1 MGHDK and CDR2 SYGVNS. The CDR3 is 15 amino acids. CDR3 residues: CASSGVRGTTGELFF. In nucleotides, the CDR3 is TGTGCCAGCAGTGGGGTGAGGGGGACGACCGGGGAGCTGTTTTTT.

V and J are TRBV25-1 and TRBJ1-1, with D hard to call. V lost 10 bases to trimming and J lost 4 bases, with 19 bases between them. This CDR3 contains 14 residues. Germline CDR1 MGHDK, CDR2 SYGVNS. CDR3 in DNA: TGTGCCACTAGGTTAGGTGGGTACCGCACTGAAGCTTTCTTT. Its protein is CATRLGGYRTEAFF.

The V call is TRBV9, the J call TRBJ1-1; maybe TRBD1 (6 bases). CDR3 length equals 15 residues. In germline, CDR1 is SGDLS, CDR2 YYNGEE. Deletions cut 4 bases from V and 1 base from J, with 14 bases between. The CDR3 loop is CASSPQGRRNTEAFF. CDR3 DNA: TGTGCCAGCAGCCCACAGGGAAGGCGGAACACTGAAGCTTTCTTT.

The chain carries TRBV30 and TRBJ2-1; TRBD2 matches 12 bases. Germline V CDR1 and CDR2: GTSNPN, SVGIG (reference sequence). Trimming removed 2 bases from V and 10 bases from J; junction bases left unmatched: 6. The CDR3 runs to 14 residues. CDR3 region: CAWSISSGRGEQFF. CDR3 nucleotides: TGTGCCTGGAGTATCTCTAGCGGGAGGGGGGAGCAGTTCTTC. The full variable domain, its missing parts supplied by reference TRBV30 and TRBJ2-1, is SQTIHQWPATLVQPVGSPLSLECTVEGTSNPNLYWYRQAAGRGLQLLFYSVGIGQISSEVPQNLSASRPQDRQFILSSKKLLLSDSGFYLCAWSISSGRGEQFFGPGTRLTVL.

V usage is TRBV3-1 (or the pseudogene TRBV3-2) and J usage is TRBJ2-3; TRBD2 agrees at 13 bases. With 2 bases clipped from V and 7 bases from J, the junction kept 6 bases outside the gene matches. CDR1 is LGHDT and CDR2 is YNNKEL in the germline V gene (reference sequence). The CDR3 runs 16 residues. CDR3 DNA sequence: TGTGCCAGCAGCCAACCGGGACTAGCGGGGCTAAATACGCAGTATTTT. This sequence encodes CASSQPGLAGLNTQYF.

The CDR3 protein is CASSGQAGDTQYF. CDR3 in DNA: TGTGCCAGCAGTGGGCAGGCCGGAGATACGCAGTATTTT. The chain combines TRBV6-4 with TRBJ2-3; D unresolved. Deletions cut 4 bases from V and 5 bases from J, with 10 bases between. The CDR3 sequence is 13 residues long. The germline V gene has CDR1 MRHNA and CDR2 SNTAGT.

This chain uses TRBV6-5 with TRBJ1-2, with 9 positions matching TRBD1. The V gene's germline CDR1 is MNHEY and CDR2 SVGAGI. The ends lost 5 bases at V and 2 bases at J; junction bases unmatched: 3. The CDR3 is made up of 14 amino acids. The CDR3 sequence: CASSRGQGNYGYTF. CDR3 nucleotide sequence: TGTGCCAGCAGTAGGGGACAGGGAAACTATGGCTACACCTTC.

The rearrangement joins TRBV18 to TRBJ2-7; 12 bases are a match to TRBD2. V shed 6 bases and J 0 bases; nucleotides not matched to a gene: 3. The CDR3 is 15 residues long. Germline V CDR1 and CDR2: KGHSH, LQKENI. CDR3 coding DNA: TGTGCCAGCTCCTCGACTAGCGGGAGCTCCTACGAGCAGTACTTC. Translation: CASSSTSGSSYEQYF.

The rearrangement uses TRBV2 and TRBJ2-7; TRBD2 matches 10 bases. J gave up 6 bases and V 5 bases, and 10 bases lay outside the gene matches. The CDR3 covers 15 residues. The germline V gene has CDR1 SNHLY and CDR2 FYNNEI. CDR3 nucleotides: TGTGCCAGCAGTCCGGCTAGCGGGGGTTCTCCCGAGCAGTACTTC. The encoded protein is CASSPASGGSPEQYF.

The chain is built from TRBV6-2 or TRBV6-3 and TRBJ2-2, with 8 bases fitting TRBD2. This CDR3 comprises 16 residues. Trimming removed 4 bases from V and 4 bases from J; junction bases left unmatched: 8. The V gene's germline CDR1 is MNHEY and CDR2 SVGEGT. The CDR3 protein is CASSSGGAPGTGELFF. In DNA form, the CDR3 reads TGTGCCAGCAGTTCCGGGGGGGCTCCGGGCACCGGGGAGCTGTTTTTT.

The rearrangement uses TRBV15 and TRBJ2-1, with 9 nucleotides matching TRBD2. This CDR3 is built from 18 residues. CDR1 and CDR2 (germline): LNHNV, YYDKDF (reference sequence). V lost 1 base, J lost 0 bases, and 7 bases stayed unmatched. CDR3 amino acids: CATSRVDSSGGSYNEQFF. CDR3 in DNA: TGTGCCACCAGCAGAGTGGATAGTAGCGGGGGCTCCTACAATGAGCAGTTCTTC.

This chain joins TRBV27 and TRBJ1-1, with D perhaps matching TRBD1 (5 bases). Germline lookup yields CDR1 MNHEY and CDR2 SMNVEV (reference sequence). The CDR3 consists of 17 residues. Trimming pared 5 bases from V and 1 base from J, leaving 20 bases between. The CDR3 nucleotides are TGTGCCAGCAGTCACCTCCAGGGCAAACCCTGGAACACTGAAGCTTTCTTT. Its protein is CASSHLQGKPWNTEAFF.

V and J are TRBV5-6 and TRBJ1-6; D gene unclear. The V end was cut by 5 bases, the J end by 4 bases, with 16 bases between. Germline lookup yields CDR1 SGHDT and CDR2 YYEEEE. The CDR3 has 16 residues. The CDR3 DNA reads TGTGCCAGCAGTGGTCGGGGAACAACTTATAATTCACCCCTCCACTTT. This gives the protein CASSGRGTTYNSPLHF.

On this clone itself: The same CDR3 also results from other DNA sequences found in this sample. The V call is TRBV5-4, the J call TRBJ1-5; 9 nucleotides line up with TRBD1. In germline, CDR1 is SGHNT, CDR2 YYREEE (reference sequence). V lost 4 bases and J lost 4; bases outside the gene matches: 3. The CDR3 spans 14 residues. The CDR3 nucleotides read TGTGCCAGCAGCCTTGACAGGGGGAATCAGCCCCAGCATTTT. This translates into CASSLDRGNQPQHF.

This chain joins TRBV18 and TRBJ2-1; 7 bases agree with TRBD1. Germline V gene sequence: CDR1 KGHSH, CDR2 LQKENI. Germline trimming cut 6 bases from V and 2 bases from J; bases unmatched to any gene: 4. The CDR3 runs to 14 residues. The DNA for the CDR3 is TGTGCCAGCTCGCAGGGGGTCACCTACAATGAGCAGTTCTTC. It codes for CASSQGVTYNEQFF.

This chain joins TRBV18 and TRBJ1-4, with 8 nucleotides matching TRBD1. V lost 3 bases, J lost 6 bases, and 6 bases stayed unmatched. Per germline, CDR1 KGHSH and CDR2 LQKENI. This CDR3 region has 15 residues. This CDR3 is CASSPRGLTDEKLFF. The CDR3, as DNA: TGTGCCAGCTCACCCAGGGGGCTGACTGATGAAAAACTGTTTTTT.

The chain has TRBV14 and TRBJ2-7, with unresolved D. The germline V and J ends were trimmed by 2 bases and 3 bases, with 14 bases remaining between them. The CDR3 spans 15 residues. Germline V gives CDR1 SGHDN, CDR2 FVKESK. This CDR3 reads CASSQLVEPDYEQYF. CDR3 DNA sequence: TGTGCCAGCAGCCAACTCGTCGAGCCCGACTACGAGCAGTACTTC.

The genes are TRBV4-3 and TRBJ1-1, with 7 bases lining up with TRBD1. After removal of 6 bases from V and 0 bases from J, the junction contained 7 bases not matched to a gene. Germline lookup yields CDR1 LGHNA and CDR2 YSLEER. The CDR3 covers 15 residues. The DNA of the CDR3 is TGCGCCAGCAGTTTACTACAGGGGATGAACACTGAAGCTTTCTTT. Encoded protein: CASSLLQGMNTEAFF.

The chain carries TRBV6-5 and TRBJ2-7; D uncertain. Germline CDR1 and CDR2: MNHEY and SVGAGI. V gave up 0 bases and J gave up 4 bases, with 10 bases separating them. The CDR3 loop spans 14 amino acids. The CDR3 loop reads CASSYSKSAYEQYF. The CDR3 nucleotides read TGTGCCAGCAGTTACTCGAAAAGCGCATACGAGCAGTACTTC.

V and J are TRBV5-4 and TRBJ1-3; no reliable D call. Trimming shortened V by 0 bases and J by 2 bases, and 6 bases separated the two germline ends. Germline CDR1 reads SGHNT; CDR2 reads YYREEE (reference sequence). The CDR3 has 14 amino acids. The CDR3: CASSLEQPGNTIYF. In DNA form, the CDR3 reads TGTGCCAGCAGCTTGGAACAGCCTGGAAACACCATATATTTT. Variable domain in full (rest from reference TRBV5-4 and TRBJ1-3): ETGVTQSPTHLIKTRGQQVTLRCSSQSGHNTVSWYQQALGQGPQFIFQYYREEENGRGNFPPRFSGLQFPNYSSELNVNALELDDSALYLCASSLEQPGNTIYFGEGSWLTVV.

The V and J genes are TRBV5-4 and TRBJ2-3; D is possibly TRBD2 (6 bases). V lost 2 bases and J lost 0, with 10 bases in between. The CDR3 has 15 residues. The germline CDR1 and CDR2 sequences are SGHNT and YYREEE (reference sequence). CDR3 region: CASSLPGESTDTQYF. CDR3 DNA: TGTGCCAGCAGCTTACCGGGGGAGAGCACAGATACGCAGTATTTT.